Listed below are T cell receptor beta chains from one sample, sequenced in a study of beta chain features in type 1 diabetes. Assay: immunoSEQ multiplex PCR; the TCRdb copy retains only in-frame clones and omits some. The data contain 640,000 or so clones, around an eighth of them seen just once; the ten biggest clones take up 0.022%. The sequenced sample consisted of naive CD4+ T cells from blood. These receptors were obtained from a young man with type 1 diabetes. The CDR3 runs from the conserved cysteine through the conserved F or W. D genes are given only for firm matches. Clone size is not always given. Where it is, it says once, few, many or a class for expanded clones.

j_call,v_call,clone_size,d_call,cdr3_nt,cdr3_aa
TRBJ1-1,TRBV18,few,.,TGTGCCAGCTCACCACCTGCCGGGGGGAACACTGAAGCTTTCTTT,CASSPPAGGNTEAFF
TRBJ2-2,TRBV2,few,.,TGTGCCAGCAGTGCCATCACCCACGACGGGGAGCTGTTTTTT,CASSAITHDGELFF
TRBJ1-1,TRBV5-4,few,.,TGTGCCAGCACCCGGGACGGCGCTGAAGCTTTCTTT,CASTRDGAEAFF
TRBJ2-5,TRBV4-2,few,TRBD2,TGTGCCAGCAGCCAAGAAGGGGTAGCGGGTCAAGAGACCCAGTACTTC,CASSQEGVAGQETQYF
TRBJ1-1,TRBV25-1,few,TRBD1,TGTGCCAGCAGTGGACAGGGCGCGGCCACTGAAGCTTTCTTT,CASSGQGAATEAFF
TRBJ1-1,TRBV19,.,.,TGTGCCAGTAAGGAAGTCTCTAGGAACACTGAAGCTTTCTTT,CASKEVSRNTEAFF
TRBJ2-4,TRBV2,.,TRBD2,TGTGCCAGCAGTGAACTTAATCGGGAGGAGAACATTCAGTACTTC,CASSELNREENIQYF
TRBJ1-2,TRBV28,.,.,TGTGCCAGCATGTCAGTTACTACCTCCTATGGCTACACCTTC,CASMSVTTSYGYTF
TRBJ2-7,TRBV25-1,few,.,TGTGCCAGCAGTGGTTTTAGAGCCTACGAGCAGTACTTC,CASSGFRAYEQYF
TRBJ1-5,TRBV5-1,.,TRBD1,TGCGCCAGCAGCACGGGACAGGGCGGGCAGCCCCAGCATTTT,CASSTGQGGQPQHF
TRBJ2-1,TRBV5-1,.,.,TGCGCCAGCAGCTGGGAGAGCTCCTACAATGAGCAGTTCTTC,CASSWESSYNEQFF
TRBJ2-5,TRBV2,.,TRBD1,TGTGCCAGCAGTGACGGACAGGCTCAAGAGACCCAGTACTTC,CASSDGQAQETQYF
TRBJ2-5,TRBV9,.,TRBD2,TGTGCCAGCAGCGTCTCGGCTAGCGGGGGGCAAGAGACCCAGTACTTC,CASSVSASGGQETQYF
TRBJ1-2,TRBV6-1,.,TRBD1,TGTGCCAGCAGTGACCGCCGACAGGGGGTAGAGGAGGACTATGGCTACACCTTC,CASSDRRQGVEEDYGYTF
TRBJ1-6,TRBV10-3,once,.,TGTGCCATCAGAGGCCCTGTCAATTCACCCCTCCACTTT,CAIRGPVNSPLHF
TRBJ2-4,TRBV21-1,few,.,TGTGCCAGCAGCAAAGCTCCGACAGGGGACCCTTCCAAAAACATTCAGTACTTC,CASSKAPTGDPSKNIQYF
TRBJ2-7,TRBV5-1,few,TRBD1,TGCGCCAGCAGCTCCCGGGACAGGGGAGGGGAGCAGTACTTC,CASSSRDRGGEQYF
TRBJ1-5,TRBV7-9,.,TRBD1,TGTGCCAGCAGCCGAGCGGACAGGGAACAGCCCCAGCATTTT,CASSRADREQPQHF
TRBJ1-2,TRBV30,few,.,TGTGCCTGGAATCGGGGTCTAGGCTATGGCTACACCTTC,CAWNRGLGYGYTF
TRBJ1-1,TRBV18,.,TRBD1,TGTGCCAGCTCCGGGACAGAGGCCGAGGGCACTGAAGCTTTCTTT,CASSGTEAEGTEAFF
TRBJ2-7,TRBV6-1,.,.,TGTGCCAGCAGTGAAGGACAGGCTTCCCCCGAGCAGTACTTC,CASSEGQASPEQYF
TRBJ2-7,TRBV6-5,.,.,TGTGCCAGCCGACCGCCGGGCGGGTGGTACGAGCAGTACTTC,CASRPPGGWYEQYF
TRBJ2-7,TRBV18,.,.,TGTGCCAGCTCACCAAGCGGAAGCTCCTACGAGCAGTACTTC,CASSPSGSSYEQYF
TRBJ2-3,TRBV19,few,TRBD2,TGTGCCAGTAGGACTGTGGCTAGCGGGGTCACAGATACGCAGTATTTT,CASRTVASGVTDTQYF
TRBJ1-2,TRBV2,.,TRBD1,TGTGCCAGCAGTGGGGACAGCTATGGCTACACCTTC,CASSGDSYGYTF
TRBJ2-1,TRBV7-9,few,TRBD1,TGTGCCAGCAGCCCTGGACAGGTTAACCATGAGCAGTTCTTC,CASSPGQVNHEQFF
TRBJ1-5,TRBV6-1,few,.,TGTGCCAGCAGTCAGGCGGCGTATAGCAATCAGCCCCAGCATTTT,CASSQAAYSNQPQHF
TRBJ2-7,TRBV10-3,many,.,TGTGCCATCAGTGAGTCAGCTGGATACGAGCAGTACTTC,CAISESAGYEQYF
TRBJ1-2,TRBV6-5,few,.,TGTGCCAGCAGTGAACAGGGCTTGGGCGGCTACACCTTC,CASSEQGLGGYTF
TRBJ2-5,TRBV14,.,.,TGTGCCAGCAGCCGGGACCTCCAAGAGACCCAGTACTTC,CASSRDLQETQYF
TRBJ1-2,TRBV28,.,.,TGTGCCAGCAGTTTGCCGAGGGTCGGCTACACCTTC,CASSLPRVGYTF
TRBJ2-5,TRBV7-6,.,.,TGTGCCAGCAGCTTGGGGAGGGGGTACCAAGAGACCCAGTACTTC,CASSLGRGYQETQYF
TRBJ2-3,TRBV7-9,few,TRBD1,TGTGCCAGCAGCCCAGGGGGAGGCACAGATACGCAGTATTTT,CASSPGGGTDTQYF
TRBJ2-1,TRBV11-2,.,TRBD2,TGTGCCAGCAGCCACCGGGGGGGCTCCACGCGGCCTTGGAATGAGCAGTTCTTC,CASSHRGGSTRPWNEQFF
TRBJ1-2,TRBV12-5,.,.,TGTGCTAGTGGGGGGCCCTCTTGGGGCTACACCTTC,CASGGPSWGYTF
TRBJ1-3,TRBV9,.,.,TGTGCCAGCAGCGCAACAGGGAGTTCTGGAAACACCATATATTTT,CASSATGSSGNTIYF
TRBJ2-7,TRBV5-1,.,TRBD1,TGCGCCAGCAGTATGGGGACAGGGGGTCCGTACGAGCAGTACTTC,CASSMGTGGPYEQYF
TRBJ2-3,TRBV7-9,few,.,TGTGCCAGCAGCCATACTAGCTTCGGCACAGATACGCAGTATTTT,CASSHTSFGTDTQYF
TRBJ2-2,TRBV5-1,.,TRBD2,TGCGCCAGCAGCTTGAGACCTAGCGGGGCGAACACCGGGGAGCTGTTTTTT,CASSLRPSGANTGELFF